Sequencing of this T cell receptor beta chain was carried out in a study of cytomegalovirus exposure and HLA in healthy donors. In regard to this clone: Its cognate antigen is unknown.

Study-level findings and limits: It was about 150 TCR beta chains that were listed as cytomegalovirus-associated.

The repertoire was sequenced with immunoSEQ multiplex PCR; TCRdb's copy has only in-frame clones and lacks some. The table records around 100,000 clones, 85% of them present only once. The CDR3 consists of 15 residues. J was trimmed by 8 bases and V by 0 bases; bases with no gene match: 7. Germline V gives CDR1 MNHNY, CDR2 SVGAGI (reference sequence). The source material was PBMCs. This clonotype was sampled from a man between 18 and 29 years old in good health and CMV-seropositive. V usage is TRBV6-6 and J usage is TRBJ1-2; 9 bases line up with TRBD1. The CDR3, as DNA: TGTGCCAGCAGTTACTCGAGACAGGGGGAAGGGGGCTACACCTTC. Translation: CASSYSRQGEGGYTF.